Each of the 22 T cell receptor beta chains below was sequenced from the same sample in a study of OX40 agonist ivuxolimab in advanced cancers. The data were produced by immunoSEQ multiplex PCR, yet TCRdb's version contains in-frame clones alone and is incomplete. The sample records some 60,000 clones, roughly 84% being singletons. The sequences come from CD4+ or CD8+ T cells sorted from blood, collected in a trial of the OX40 agonist ivuxolimab. The origin of the receptors is an adult with an advanced solid tumor such as melanoma, head and neck, liver or kidney cancer.

The chain employs TRBV6-5 and TRBJ2-7; 11 bases are a match to TRBD2. The CDR3 runs 15 residues. Germline CDR1 MNHEY, CDR2 SVGAGI. V lost 4 bases and J lost 2; bases outside the gene matches: 4. The DNA for the CDR3 is TGTGCCAGCAGTTGGGTAGCGGGAGGGCCCTACGAGCAGTACTTC. Encoded protein: CASSWVAGGPYEQYF.

Many counts were recorded for this clone. This rearrangement joins TRBV7-2 to TRBJ2-1; weak D call: TRBD1 (5 bases). V lost 1 base and J lost 13, with 11 bases in between. This CDR3 comprises 12 residues. Germline lookup yields CDR1 SGHTA and CDR2 FQGNSA. The CDR3 spells CASSLDPGYQFF. CDR3 coding DNA: TGTGCCAGCAGCTTAGATCCAGGGTACCAGTTCTTC.

The chain has TRBV30 and TRBJ2-7; D gene unclear. The CDR3 runs to 14 residues. The V end was cut by 6 bases, the J end by 2 bases, with 17 bases between. Germline-derived CDR1 and CDR2 are GTSNPN and SVGIG (reference sequence). CDR3 residues: CACVQTDRAYEQYF. The CDR3 nucleotides are TGTGCCTGTGTCCAGACGGACCGTGCCTACGAGCAGTACTTC.

V usage is TRBV13 and J usage is TRBJ1-6; TRBD1 aligns across 8 bases. Trimming removed 4 bases from V and 6 bases from J; junction bases left unmatched: 8. Germline CDR1 reads PRHDT; CDR2 reads FYEKMQ (reference sequence). The CDR3 spans 16 residues. CDR3 region: CASSYAGTGINSPLHF. In DNA form, the CDR3 reads TGTGCCAGCAGCTACGCAGGGACAGGTATTAATTCACCCCTCCACTTT.

The chain has TRBV5-6 and TRBJ1-1; weak D call: TRBD1 (5 bases). The CDR3 runs 13 residues. Trimming removed 0 bases at V and 8 bases at J, with 11 bases between. Germline V gene sequence: CDR1 SGHDT, CDR2 YYEEEE. The CDR3 coding sequence is TGTGCCAGCAGCTTGGACCAGCGGGGCGAAGCTTTCTTT. Translated, it gives CASSLDQRGEAFF.

The chain is built from TRBV7-2 and TRBJ2-1, with 9 nucleotides matching TRBD2. Germline V CDR1 and CDR2: SGHTA, FQGNSA. With 7 bases clipped from V and 6 bases from J, the junction kept 7 bases outside the gene matches. This CDR3 is built from 14 residues. CDR3 protein: CASTSPSGVNEQFF. The CDR3 DNA follows: TGTGCCAGCACCTCCCCTAGCGGGGTCAATGAGCAGTTCTTC.

The chain combines TRBV7-9 with TRBJ2-2; a weak D match, TRBD1 (6 bases). Germline CDR1 is SEHNR and CDR2 is FQNEAQ (reference sequence). The V end lost 5 bases, the J end lost 3 bases, and 10 bases lay between the germline ends. The CDR3 loop spans 14 amino acids. CDR3 DNA sequence: TGTGCCAGCAGCCCCTACAGGGACACCGGGGAGCTGTTTTTT. Translated, it gives CASSPYRDTGELFF. Complete variable domain (other parts from reference TRBV7-9 and TRBJ2-2): DTGVSQNPRHKITKRGQNVTFRCDPISEHNRLYWYRQTLGQGPEFLTYFQNEAQLEKSRLLSDRFSAERPKGSFSTLEIQRTEQGDSAMYLCASSPYRDTGELFFGEGSRLTVL.

The genes are TRBV6-4 and TRBJ1-2, with D perhaps TRBD1 (5 bases). Germline loops: CDR1 MRHNA, CDR2 SNTAGT. V was trimmed by 7 bases and J by 0 bases, leaving 21 bases between them. The CDR3 runs to 17 residues. This CDR3 reads CASTRNAQDPANYGYTF. The CDR3, as DNA: TGTGCCAGCACCAGAAATGCACAGGATCCAGCTAACTATGGCTACACCTTC.

CDR3 nucleotide sequence: TGTGCCAGCAGTTACCAGCGACAGGGTCCAGATACGCAGTATTTT. Amino acid sequence: CASSYQRQGPDTQYF. The chain recombines TRBV6-5 with TRBJ2-3; 7 positions match TRBD1. Trimming removed 2 bases from V and 4 bases from J; junction bases left unmatched: 6. Germline CDR1 and CDR2: MNHEY and SVGAGI. The CDR3 contains 15 residues.

This chain connects TRBV9 to TRBJ2-4, with D hard to call. The germline gives CDR1 SGDLS, CDR2 YYNGEE. Trimming took 10 bases from V and 0 from J, leaving 8 bases between them. CDR3 size: 12 residues. The CDR3 nucleotides read TGTGCCCGTTTGAGAGCCAAAAACATTCAGTACTTC. As protein: CARLRAKNIQYF.

The gene calls are TRBV19 and TRBJ2-3; a weak D match, TRBD1 (6 bases). CDR3 length: 13 residues. The ends were cut back, 11 bases at V and 6 bases at J, with 18 bases in the middle. Per the germline V gene, CDR1 is LNHDA and CDR2 is SQIVND (reference sequence). The CDR3 DNA follows: TGTGCCGTGGGACGACAGGCGGCCGATACGCAGTATTTT. Translating gives CAVGRQAADTQYF.

This clone came up once. The genes are TRBV5-1 and TRBJ1-1, with D possibly being TRBD1 (5 bases). Germline lookup yields CDR1 SGHRS and CDR2 YFSETQ. V dropped 4 bases and J dropped 7 bases, with 17 bases sitting between them. The CDR3 is 14 residues long. CDR3 in DNA: TGCGCCAGCAGCGAGAAAGGGGATCGAAGTGAAGCTTTCTTT. Translated: CASSEKGDRSEAFF.

This chain links TRBV6-6 with TRBJ1-2; 7 nucleotides line up with TRBD1. Unmatched junction bases numbered 6, after V lost 2 bases and J lost 3 bases. This CDR3 comprises 15 residues. In germline, CDR1 is MNHNY, CDR2 SVGAGI (reference sequence). CDR3 in amino acids: CASSYRDSGDYGYTF. CDR3 DNA sequence: TGTGCCAGCAGTTACAGGGACAGTGGGGACTATGGCTACACCTTC.

The genes are TRBV15 and TRBJ1-1; D ambiguous. The CDR3 is 13 amino acids. The V and J ends lost 2 bases and 5 bases respectively, with 9 bases between them. CDR1 is LNHNV, CDR2 YYDKDF, per germline (reference sequence). CDR3 amino acids: CATSRSLVTEAFF. CDR3 nucleotides: TGTGCCACCAGCAGATCCCTGGTGACTGAAGCTTTCTTT.

The genes are TRBV4-2 and TRBJ2-2, with 8 bases aligning to TRBD2. J gave up 5 bases and V 1 base, and 6 bases lay outside the gene matches. Germline V gene sequence: CDR1 LGHNA, CDR2 YNFKEQ. This CDR3 region has 16 residues. The CDR3 DNA sequence: TGTGCCAGCAGCCAAGTGACCGGGAGGGGGACCGGGGAGCTGTTTTTT. Its protein product is CASSQVTGRGTGELFF.

The chain links TRBV13 to TRBJ2-3; 10 bases line up with TRBD2. The CDR3 contains 16 residues. CDR1 PRHDT and CDR2 FYEKMQ come from the germline V gene (reference sequence). V trimming: 3 bases; J trimming: 2 bases; junction bases outside the gene matches: 5. CDR3 sequence reads: CASSFDTSGITDTQYF. CDR3 DNA: TGTGCCAGCAGCTTTGATACTAGCGGGATCACAGATACGCAGTATTTT.

CDR3 coding DNA: TGTGCCAGCAGCTTTGAGGCAGGCTTATGGGATTCACCCCTCCACTTT. This codes for CASSFEAGLWDSPLHF. V is TRBV12-1 and J is TRBJ1-6; the DNA was not used to check the table's D call, TRBD1. TRBV12-1 is a known pseudogene. This CDR3 comprises 16 residues.

Details on this clone: The junction departs from the called germline gene at one end, perhaps through a read error. This rearrangement joins TRBV7-2 to TRBJ2-2; 11 nucleotides align to TRBD2. Germline loops: CDR1 SGHTA, CDR2 FQGNSA. This CDR3 spans 15 amino acids. Here the CDR3 reads CASSLAGGNTGELFF. The CDR3 bases are TGTGCCAGCAGCCTAGCGGGGGGGAACACCGGGGAGCTGTTTTTT.

This chain joins TRBV10-3 and TRBJ1-3; unclear D gene. Germline loops: CDR1 ENHRY, CDR2 SYGVKD. The ends were cut back, 2 bases at V and 0 bases at J, with 14 bases in the middle. This CDR3 region has 17 residues. In nucleotides, the CDR3 is TGTGCCATCAGTGAGGCCCCGGGAAGCCACTCTGGAAACACCATATATTTT. This codes for CAISEAPGSHSGNTIYF.

The V and J genes are TRBV15 and TRBJ1-1, with D unresolved. The germline gives CDR1 LNHNV, CDR2 YYDKDF (reference sequence). The V and J ends lost 4 bases and 2 bases respectively, with 5 bases between them. The CDR3 loop spans 12 amino acids. CDR3 protein: CATSTGNTEAFF. The CDR3 coding sequence is TGTGCCACCAGCACAGGTAACACTGAAGCTTTCTTT.

This clone turned up a few times. This chain uses TRBV10-2 with TRBJ2-7; D could derive from TRBD1 or TRBD2 (5 bases each). Germline assignment: CDR1 WSHSY and CDR2 SAAADI. The CDR3 totals 13 residues. Trimming removed 5 bases at V and 7 bases at J, with 15 bases between. This chain's CDR3 is CASSMGRTGEQYF. The CDR3 DNA reads TGCGCCAGCAGTATGGGACGTACCGGGGAGCAGTACTTC.

The chain combines TRBV11-2 with TRBJ1-6; D remains unclear. Trimming left V 1 base short and J 2 bases short, with 9 bases between. The CDR3 runs 16 residues. Per germline, CDR1 SGHAT and CDR2 FQNNGV. The CDR3 nucleotides are TGTGCCAGCAGCTTAGGGGGTAGTGCCTATAATTCACCCCTCCACTTT. Translating gives CASSLGGSAYNSPLHF.